This T cell receptor beta chain was profiled in a study of control samples from healthy donors and cancer patients (dated by TCRdb to between 2020 and 2021). Library generation was performed with the immunoSEQ multiplex PCR assay. What TCRdb holds here is the immuneACCESS table cut down to in-frame rearrangements. Part of the clones is not present; checked against another copy, under half of the missing clones reflect an unresolved V gene, and the others are unexplained. For this sample there are 150,000 to 200,000 clones; 90% to 95% appear just once. Of the sample, around 1.5% falls within the top ten clones. On this clone: Its cognate antigen has yet to be identified. Qualities for individual bases were not recorded, and no much larger clone is one base off.

Sequences were obtained from blood. This receptor was obtained from a woman under 30 in good health.

The CDR3: CASRRQDPDNEQFF. The base sequence is TGTGCCAGCAGAAGACAGGATCCGGACAATGAGCAGTTCTTC. This receptor chain uses TRBV25-1 and TRBJ2-1; TRBD1 is possibly the D segment (6 matching bases). V loses 6 bases, J loses 5 bases, and the germline ends lie 14 bases apart. According to the germline V gene, CDR1 reads MGHDK and CDR2 reads SYGVNS. From the cysteine through the phenylalanine, the CDR3 covers 14 amino acids. The kept DNA is CDR3 alone, 42 bases in frame from the first base. Joined to the reference TRBV25-1 and TRBJ2-1 proteins, this CDR3 gives the full variable domain: EADIYQTPRYLVIGTGKKITLECSQTMGHDKMYWYQQDPGMELHLIHYSYGVNSTEKGDLSSESTVSRIRTEHFPLTLESARPSHTSQYLCASRRQDPDNEQFFGPGTRLTVL.